Sequencing of this T cell receptor beta chain was carried out in a study of T cells in Graves' hyperthyroidism and ophthalmopathy (dated by TCRdb to the late 2010s). Regarding the research as a whole: Peripheral blood samples were taken at initial diagnosis, before any treatment was given. A discovery cohort of about 95 patients, 43 with Graves' ophthalmopathy and approximately 55 with stable Graves' hyperthyroidism, was used to find distinguishing TCR V-J signatures. Whether ophthalmopathy could be predicted prospectively was tested in an independent validation cohort made up of some 20 hyperthyroidism patients plus 17 patients who later progressed to ophthalmopathy. The 100 or so discovery patients were randomly split 7:3 into training and test sets. Thyroid tissue and blood T-cell repertoires from over 5 Graves' hyperthyroidism patients were also compared in the study. Once sampling was done, hyperthyroidism patients were given methimazole at a starting dose of 30 mg daily, whereas ophthalmopathy patients were given high-dose intravenous methylprednisolone. The paper reports TCR Vbeta CDR3 sequencing of 135 peripheral blood samples: approximately 43 ophthalmopathy, 70 to 85 hyperthyroidism and about 17 progressor patients. The research as a whole found: No statistical method was used to fix the sample size in advance, and group allocation was not hidden from the investigators. Most expanded thyroid clonotypes (frequency above 0.001) were also detected in blood, suggesting blood repertoires may reflect thyroid immune responses. In cross-validation, a model built on a 13 V-J signature told ophthalmopathy apart from stable hyperthyroidism with 85% to 90% sensitivity and around 84% specificity, and in testing the same model reached 80%/75%. In validation, the model predicted progression to ophthalmopathy with about 71% sensitivity and about 73% specificity, a median of about six months before onset.

This clonotype was counted ten times or more. This receptor's antigen is unknown. No clone much larger than this one lies a single base away; base qualities are absent. TCR beta CDR3 regions were amplified from RNA transcripts. The TCR CDR3 was subjected to a first round of RT-PCR using the HTBI primer set and the Qiagen OneStep RT-PCR kit. A second multiplex PCR round built the libraries, followed by size selection and purification. Paired-end sequencing of the libraries was performed with 100 bp reads on an Illumina HiSeq2000. The authors' analysis ran thus. SOAPnuke was used to process the raw data, with reads discarded if the reads contained adapters or uncalled bases, had a mean Phred below 15, or lacked an exact constant-primer or identifier match. High-quality paired reads were merged with COPE v1.2.5, and unique nucleotide sequences were defined as clonotypes. Clonotypes were aligned to IMGT TRBV, TRBD and TRBJ reference segments using MiTCR v1.1. Analysis was restricted to V-J combinations with a frequency above 0.0001, which covered about 99% of repertoires. A TCS score was defined as the ratio between F50 (clonal expansion) and ExV (chaos), using BLOSUM62-based TCRdist between CDR3 peptides within each V-J. Welch's t-statistics and random forest reduced around 550 V-J features to 13, which were used in a naive Bayes classifier (R e1071). TCRdb reprocessed the public reads (quality trimming at Q25 with fastp, clone calling with MiXCR) and kept in-frame beta chains. A single entry per CDR3 protein holds the most common genes and DNA from its merged rows. The V and J calls here are based on TCRdb, not the publication. Counted in this sample were some 510,000 distinct CDR3 sequences; less than 25% of them appeared once. Approximately 25% of the sample goes to the ten largest clones.

Measured from the cysteine to the phenylalanine, the CDR3 is 15 residues long. Of all the DNA, just the CDR3 is kept, 45 bases in frame from base 1. Via the germline V gene, CDR1 is MDHEN and CDR2 SYDVKM. From V the trimming removes 3 bases and from J it removes 0 bases, while the gene matches leave 5 bases of the junction unaccounted for. Graves' hyperthyroidism was defined as stable when no progression to ophthalmopathy occurred over 18 months of follow-up. Hyperthyroidism patients were aged 18 to 65 years and newly diagnosed, with disease duration of less than 2 months. The study excluded patients with uncontrolled infections, other autoimmune diseases, pregnancy or lactation. Clinical symptoms, serum thyroxine and TRAb, thyroid ultrasound, and orbital computed tomography formed the basis for the diagnoses. PBMCs were separated from under 11 ml of fresh peripheral blood using Ficoll-Paque density gradient centrifugation. Total RNA was extracted with Trizol reagent, and quality was checked on an Agilent 2100 Bioanalyzer.

Sequenced: blood. This chain joins TRBV28 to TRBJ2-7; 7 junctional bases match TRBD1. The sequence was collected from a man between 18 and 29 years old with Graves' hyperthyroidism. The CDR3 is CASSFGDRPSYEQYF. The nucleotides read TGTGCCAGCAGTTTTGGGGACAGACCCTCCTACGAGCAGTACTTC.